Listed below are T cell receptor beta chains from one sample, sequenced in a study of blood T cell repertoires in COVID-19. Measured with immunoSEQ multiplex PCR; TCRdb has only the in-frame clones, and not every one. The table shows some 200,000 clones, with 86% occurring only once. Material: peripheral blood. Receptor source: a man older than 75 with acute or convalescent COVID-19. CDR3s include the opening cysteine and the closing phenylalanine or tryptophan. The D gene is left open where the match is weak. Size values are once, few and many counts, or a class for expanded clones, and some rows have none.

.	TRBV5-1	TRBD2	TRBJ2-1	TGCGCCAGCAGCAACCCTCGCCTAGCGGGAGAGGGTAATGAGCAGTTCTTC	CASSNPRLAGEGNEQFF
.	TRBV3-1/TRBV3-2	.	TRBJ2-1	TGTGCCAGCAGCGATCAGGACTGGTCCTACAATGAGCAGTTCTTC	CASSDQDWSYNEQFF
.	TRBV9	.	TRBJ2-1	TGTGCCAGCAGCGTAGTCCCGGGAAGCTCCTACAATGAGCAGTTCTTC	CASSVVPGSSYNEQFF
.	TRBV19	.	TRBJ2-1	TGTGCCAGTAGTATAGATGGAGGGGATGAGCAGTTCTTC	CASSIDGGDEQFF
.	TRBV3-1/TRBV3-2	TRBD2	TRBJ2-5	TGTGCCAGCAGCCAAGGGACTAGCTTTGGGACCCAGTACTTC	CASSQGTSFGTQYF
.	TRBV4-3	.	TRBJ2-5	TGCGCCAGCAGCCAAGATGGGGGGACTCACGAGTCCCAGTACTTC	CASSQDGGTHESQYF
.	TRBV30	TRBD1	TRBJ1-3	TGTGCCTGGAGTGTACAGGGGGGCAGAGGAAACACCATATATTTT	CAWSVQGGRGNTIYF
.	TRBV19	TRBD2	TRBJ2-1	TGTGCCAGTAGTATATTCGTCGGAGCGGGGGACAATGAGCAGTTCTTC	CASSIFVGAGDNEQFF
.	TRBV30	.	TRBJ1-4	TGTGCCTGGCGACAATTTGCAACTAATGAAAAACTGTTTTTT	CAWRQFATNEKLFF
.	TRBV3-1/TRBV3-2	.	TRBJ1-5	TGTGCCAGCAGCCAGGCAGCGAGCAATCAGCCCCAGCATTTT	CASSQAASNQPQHF
.	TRBV4-1	.	TRBJ1-1	TGCGCCAGCAGCCAAGGGGGTCGGGGAAGGACTGAAGCTTTCTTT	CASSQGGRGRTEAFF
.	TRBV3-1/TRBV3-2	TRBD1	TRBJ1-2	TGTGCCAGCAGCCCCGGACAGGGTAACTATGGCTACACCTTC	CASSPGQGNYGYTF
.	TRBV6-5	.	TRBJ2-2	TGTGCCAGCAGATCGACAGGGAGGACCGGGGAGCTGTTTTTT	CASRSTGRTGELFF
.	TRBV28	.	TRBJ2-2	TGTGCCAGCAGTTTACCAGGGGCAGTCGGGGAGCTGTTTTTT	CASSLPGAVGELFF
.	TRBV6-5	.	TRBJ1-2	TGTGCCAGCAGTTACCCCGGGAACTATGGCTACACCTTC	CASSYPGNYGYTF
once	TRBV19	.	TRBJ1-5	TGTGCCAGTAGTATAGGGGGGGGACTAAATCAGCCCCAGCATTTT	CASSIGGGLNQPQHF
.	TRBV27	TRBD2	TRBJ2-5	TGTGCCAGCAGTTTATCCCCGACTAGCGGGAGTGTTGGGGAGACCCAGTACTTC	CASSLSPTSGSVGETQYF
.	TRBV4-2	.	TRBJ2-7	TGTGCCAGCAGCCAAGATCAGGGGATGAACGAGCAGTACTTC	CASSQDQGMNEQYF
few	TRBV29-1	TRBD1	TRBJ1-2	TGCAGCGTTGAATTTGGGACAGGGGGTTCAGGCTACACCTTC	CSVEFGTGGSGYTF
.	TRBV7-2	.	TRBJ2-7	TGTGCCAGCAGCTCCGCGGGGGCGGGGGACGAGCAGTACTTC	CASSSAGAGDEQYF
.	TRBV19	.	TRBJ2-1	TGTGCCAGTAGTATAGTGGAGGGATCAAACAATGAGCAGTTCTTC	CASSIVEGSNNEQFF
.	TRBV7-2	TRBD1	TRBJ2-5	TGTGCCAGCAGCTTCCTGACAGGGCTCGGGGAGACCCAGTACTTC	CASSFLTGLGETQYF
.	TRBV5-1	TRBD2	TRBJ2-2	TGCGCCAGCAGCATTAGCGGGAGGACCACCGGGGAGCTGTTTTTT	CASSISGRTTGELFF
.	TRBV6-5	TRBD1	TRBJ1-6	TGTGCCAGCAAGAGACAGGGGAGTGGCATCTCACCCCTCCACTTT	CASKRQGSGISPLHF
once	TRBV6-2/TRBV6-3	TRBD2	TRBJ2-1	TGTGCCAGCAGTTACTCGATTAGTCTAGCGGGAGGGCTCTGGAATGAGCAGTTCTTC	CASSYSISLAGGLWNEQFF
.	TRBV19	.	TRBJ1-3	TGTGCCAGTAGTATCGGGGTCAGGGGAAACACCATATATTTT	CASSIGVRGNTIYF
.	TRBV24-1	.	TRBJ1-5	TGTGCCACCAGTGATGCCAGGGGATTCGATCAGCCCCAGCATTTT	CATSDARGFDQPQHF
.	TRBV6-2/TRBV6-3	TRBD2	TRBJ2-2	TGTGCCAGCAGTTACTTCTTGACTAGCGGGGCCTTTTTT	CASSYFLTSGAFF
.	TRBV5-1	TRBD2	TRBJ2-1	TGCGCCAGCAGCCAGGGATTAGGACTAGCGCAGTCGGAGCAGTTCTTC	CASSQGLGLAQSEQFF
.	TRBV27	TRBD2	TRBJ2-3	TGTGCCAGCAGTTTACGGTCGGCGGGAGTCCCAGATACGCAGTATTTT	CASSLRSAGVPDTQYF
.	TRBV12-2	.	TRBJ2-1	TGTGCAAGTCGCTTAGCGGATAATACTAGCGACTCCTACAATGAGCAGTTCTTC	CASRLADNTSDSYNEQFF
.	TRBV24-1	TRBD1	TRBJ2-3	TGTGCCACCAGTGATTGGGAAGGGGGCCCAGATACGCAGTATTTT	CATSDWEGGPDTQYF
.	TRBV27	.	TRBJ2-3	TGTGCCAGCAGTTTACAGCTAGCATCCACAGATACGCAGTATTTT	CASSLQLASTDTQYF
.	TRBV6-4	.	TRBJ1-5	TGTGCCAGCAGCCCGGAGGCGATCAGCAATCAGCCCCAGCATTTT	CASSPEAISNQPQHF
.	TRBV7-9	TRBD1	TRBJ2-2	TGTGCCAGCAGGAAAGGGGGCTCAGTTTTCACCGGGGAGCTGTTTTTT	CASRKGGSVFTGELFF
few	TRBV15	.	TRBJ2-2	TGTGCCACAAAGACGTCCAAGGATTCTGGGGGCAGCACCGGGGAGCTGTTTTTT	CATKTSKDSGGSTGELFF
once	TRBV18	TRBD1	TRBJ1-5	TGTGCCAGCTCACCGGGGACAGGGGCTGATCAGCCCCAGCATTTT	CASSPGTGADQPQHF
.	TRBV28	.	TRBJ2-1	TGTGCCAGCGGGTCAGGGGGGCTCCATGAGCAGTTCTTC	CASGSGGLHEQFF
few	TRBV28	TRBD1	TRBJ1-2	TGTGCCAGCCAGCTTACAGGGGGGGTAGGTGGCTACACCTTC	CASQLTGGVGGYTF
.	TRBV30	.	TRBJ2-7	TGTGCCTGGAGTCCACCCGGGACACCTTACGAGCAGTACTTC	CAWSPPGTPYEQYF
once	TRBV30	.	TRBJ2-7	TGTGCCTGGAGTATAAAGGTGCAGGCCTACGAGCAGTACTTC	CAWSIKVQAYEQYF
.	TRBV4-2	.	TRBJ1-1	TGTGCCAGCAGCCTCACCCGGGACACTGAAGCTTTCTTT	CASSLTRDTEAFF